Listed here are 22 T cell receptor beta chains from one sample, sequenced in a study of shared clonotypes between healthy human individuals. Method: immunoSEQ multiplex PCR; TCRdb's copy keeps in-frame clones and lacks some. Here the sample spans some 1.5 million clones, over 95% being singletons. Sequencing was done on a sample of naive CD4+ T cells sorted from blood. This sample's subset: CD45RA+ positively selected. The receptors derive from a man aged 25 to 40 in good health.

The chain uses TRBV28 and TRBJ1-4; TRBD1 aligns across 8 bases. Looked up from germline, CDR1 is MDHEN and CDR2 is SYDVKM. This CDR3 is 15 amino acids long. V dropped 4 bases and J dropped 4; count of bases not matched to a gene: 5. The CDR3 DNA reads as TGTGCCAGCAGTTCAGTGGACAGGGTTAATGAAAAACTGTTTTTT. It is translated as CASSSVDRVNEKLFF.

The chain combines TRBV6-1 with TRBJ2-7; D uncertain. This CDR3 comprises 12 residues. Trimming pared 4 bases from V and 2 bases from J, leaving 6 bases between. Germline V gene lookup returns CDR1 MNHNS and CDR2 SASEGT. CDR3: CASSGAAYEQYF. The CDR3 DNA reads TGTGCCAGCAGTGGCGCCGCCTACGAGCAGTACTTC.

In nucleotides, the CDR3 is TGCGCCAGCAGTCGGGACCTCCCGAGTACTGAAGCTTTCTTT. Amino acids: CASSRDLPSTEAFF. V is TRBV5-1 and J is TRBJ1-1, with D possibly being TRBD1 (5 bases). The V end lost 5 bases, the J end lost 5 bases, and 16 bases lay between the germline ends. This CDR3 comprises 14 residues. Per germline, CDR1 SGHRS and CDR2 YFSETQ.

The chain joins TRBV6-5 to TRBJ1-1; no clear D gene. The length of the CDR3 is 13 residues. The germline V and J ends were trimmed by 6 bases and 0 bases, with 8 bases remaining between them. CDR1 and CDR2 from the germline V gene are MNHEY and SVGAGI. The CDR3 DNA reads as TGTGCCAGCAGATCCAGTTTGAACACTGAAGCTTTCTTT. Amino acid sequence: CASRSSLNTEAFF.

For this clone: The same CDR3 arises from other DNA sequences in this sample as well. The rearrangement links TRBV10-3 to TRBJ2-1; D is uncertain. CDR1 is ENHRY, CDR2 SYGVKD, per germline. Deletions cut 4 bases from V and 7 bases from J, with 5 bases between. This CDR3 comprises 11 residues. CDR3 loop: CAISVGNEQFF. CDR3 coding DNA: TGTGCCATCAGTGTAGGAAATGAGCAGTTCTTC.

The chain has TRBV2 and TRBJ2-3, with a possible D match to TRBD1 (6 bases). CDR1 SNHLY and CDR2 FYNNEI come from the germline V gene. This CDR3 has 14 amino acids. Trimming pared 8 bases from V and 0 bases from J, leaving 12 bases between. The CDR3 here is CASSGTISTDTQYF. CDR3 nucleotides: TGTGCCAGCTCCGGGACAATCAGCACAGATACGCAGTATTTT.

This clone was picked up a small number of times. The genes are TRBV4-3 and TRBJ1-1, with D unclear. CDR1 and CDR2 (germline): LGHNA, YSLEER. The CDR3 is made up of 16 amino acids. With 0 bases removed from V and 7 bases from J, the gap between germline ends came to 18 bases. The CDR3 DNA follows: TGCGCCAGCAGCCAAGATCCCGCCCAATCAAGAGTTGAAGCTTTCTTT. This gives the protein CASSQDPAQSRVEAFF.

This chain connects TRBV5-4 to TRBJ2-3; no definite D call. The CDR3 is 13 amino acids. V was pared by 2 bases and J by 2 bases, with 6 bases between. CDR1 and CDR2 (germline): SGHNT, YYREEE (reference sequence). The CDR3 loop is CASSFPYTDTQYF. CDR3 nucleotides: TGTGCCAGCAGCTTCCCCTACACAGATACGCAGTATTTT.

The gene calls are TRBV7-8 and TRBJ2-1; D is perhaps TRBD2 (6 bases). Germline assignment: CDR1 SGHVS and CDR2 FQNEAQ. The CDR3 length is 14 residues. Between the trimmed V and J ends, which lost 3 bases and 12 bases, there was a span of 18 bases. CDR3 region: CASSLAGLAHVQFF. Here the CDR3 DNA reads TGTGCCAGCAGCTTGGCGGGACTCGCCCATGTGCAGTTCTTC.

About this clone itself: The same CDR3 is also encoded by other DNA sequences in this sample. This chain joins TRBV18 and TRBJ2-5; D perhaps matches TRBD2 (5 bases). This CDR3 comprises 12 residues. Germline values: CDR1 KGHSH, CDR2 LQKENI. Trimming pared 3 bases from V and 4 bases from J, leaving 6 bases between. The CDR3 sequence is CASSPEGETQYF. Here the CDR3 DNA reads TGTGCCAGCTCACCCGAGGGAGAGACCCAGTACTTC.

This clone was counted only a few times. CDR3 sequence (DNA): TGTGCCAGCAGTACACAGATGGTGAACACTGAAGCTTTCTTT. Translating gives CASSTQMVNTEAFF. The chain is built from TRBV28 and TRBJ1-1; D uncertain. Germline V gene sequence: CDR1 MDHEN, CDR2 SYDVKM. The ends were cut back, 5 bases at V and 0 bases at J, with 10 bases in the middle. There are 14 residues in the CDR3.

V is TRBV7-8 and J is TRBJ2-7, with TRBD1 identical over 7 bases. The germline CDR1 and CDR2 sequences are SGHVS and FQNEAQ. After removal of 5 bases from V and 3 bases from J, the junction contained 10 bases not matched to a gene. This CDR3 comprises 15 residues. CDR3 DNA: TGTGCCAGCAGCCCTTACTTGACAGGGTTCTACGAGCAGTACTTC. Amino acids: CASSPYLTGFYEQYF.

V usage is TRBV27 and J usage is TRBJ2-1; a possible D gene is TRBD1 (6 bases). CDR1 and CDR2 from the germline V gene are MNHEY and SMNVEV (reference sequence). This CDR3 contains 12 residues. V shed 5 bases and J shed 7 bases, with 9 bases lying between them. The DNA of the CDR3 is TGTGCCAGCAGTGGCAGGGGAAATGAGCAGTTCTTC. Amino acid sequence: CASSGRGNEQFF.

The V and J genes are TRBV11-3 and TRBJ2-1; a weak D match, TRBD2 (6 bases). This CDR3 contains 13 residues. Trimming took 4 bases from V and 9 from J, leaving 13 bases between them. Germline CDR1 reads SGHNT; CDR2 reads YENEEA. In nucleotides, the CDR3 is TGTGCCAGCAGCTCGCAGACTAGTCTTGAGCAGTTCTTC. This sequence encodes CASSSQTSLEQFF.

The CDR3 loop is CASSVGGMSTDTQYF. DNA for the CDR3: TGTGCCAGCAGCGTAGGTGGAATGAGCACAGATACGCAGTATTTT. This chain connects TRBV9 to TRBJ2-3; D uncertain. The CDR3 has 15 residues. Deletions cut 0 bases from V and 0 bases from J, with 8 bases between. Looked up from germline, CDR1 is SGDLS and CDR2 is YYNGEE.

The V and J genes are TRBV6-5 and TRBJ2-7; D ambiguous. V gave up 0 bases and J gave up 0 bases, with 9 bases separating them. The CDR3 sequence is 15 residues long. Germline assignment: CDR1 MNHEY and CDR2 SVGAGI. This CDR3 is CASSYSADPSYEQYF. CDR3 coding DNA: TGTGCCAGCAGTTACTCGGCGGACCCCTCCTACGAGCAGTACTTC.

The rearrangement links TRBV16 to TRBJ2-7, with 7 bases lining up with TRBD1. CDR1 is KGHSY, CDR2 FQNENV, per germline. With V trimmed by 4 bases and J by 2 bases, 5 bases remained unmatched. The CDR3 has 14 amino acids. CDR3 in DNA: TGTGCCAGCAGCCGCCAGGACAGGACCTACGAGCAGTACTTC. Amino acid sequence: CASSRQDRTYEQYF. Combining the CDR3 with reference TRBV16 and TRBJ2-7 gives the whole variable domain GEEVAQTPKHLVRGEGQKAKLYCAPIKGHSYVFWYQQVLKNEFKFLISFQNENVFDETGMPKERFSAKCLPNSPCSLEIQATKLEDSAVYFCASSRQDRTYEQYFGPGTRLTVT.

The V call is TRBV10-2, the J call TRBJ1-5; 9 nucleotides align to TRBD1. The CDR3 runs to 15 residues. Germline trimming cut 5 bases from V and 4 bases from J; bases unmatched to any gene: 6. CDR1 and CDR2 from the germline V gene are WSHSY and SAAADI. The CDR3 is CASSTTGGGNQPQHF. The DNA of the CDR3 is TGCGCCAGCAGTACCACAGGGGGCGGGAATCAGCCCCAGCATTTT.

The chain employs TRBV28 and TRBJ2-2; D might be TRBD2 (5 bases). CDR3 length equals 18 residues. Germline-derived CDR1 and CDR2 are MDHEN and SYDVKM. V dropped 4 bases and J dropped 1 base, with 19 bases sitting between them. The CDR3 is CASSSIRYDSENTGELFF. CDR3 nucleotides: TGTGCCAGCAGTTCGATACGATACGATAGCGAGAACACCGGGGAGCTGTTTTTT.

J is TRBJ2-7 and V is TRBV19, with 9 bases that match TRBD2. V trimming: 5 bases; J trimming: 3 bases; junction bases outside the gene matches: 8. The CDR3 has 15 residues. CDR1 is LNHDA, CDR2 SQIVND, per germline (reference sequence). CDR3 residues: CASSPRLAEHYEQYF. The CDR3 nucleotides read TGTGCCAGTAGTCCCCGACTAGCGGAGCACTACGAGCAGTACTTC.

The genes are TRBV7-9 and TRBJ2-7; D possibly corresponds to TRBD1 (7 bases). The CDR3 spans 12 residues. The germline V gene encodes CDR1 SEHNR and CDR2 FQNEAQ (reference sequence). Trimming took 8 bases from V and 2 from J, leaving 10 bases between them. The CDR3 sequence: CASDREAYEQYF. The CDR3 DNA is TGTGCCAGCGACAGGGAGGCCTACGAGCAGTACTTC. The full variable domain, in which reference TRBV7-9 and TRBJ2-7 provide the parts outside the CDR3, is DTGVSQNPRHKITKRGQNVTFRCDPISEHNRLYWYRQTLGQGPEFLTYFQNEAQLEKSRLLSDRFSAERPKGSFSTLEIQRTEQGDSAMYLCASDREAYEQYFGPGTRLTVT.

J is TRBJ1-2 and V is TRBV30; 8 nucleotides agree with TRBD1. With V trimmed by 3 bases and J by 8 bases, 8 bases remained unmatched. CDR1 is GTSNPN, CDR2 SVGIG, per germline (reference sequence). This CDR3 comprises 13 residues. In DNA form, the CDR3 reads TGTGCCTGGAGATCAGGGGGCTCGGGAGGCTACACCTTC. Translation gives CAWRSGGSGGYTF.